The 8 T cell receptor beta chains below come from one sample, sequenced in a study of blood T cell repertoires in COVID-19. Measured with immunoSEQ multiplex PCR; TCRdb has only the in-frame clones, and not every one. Of 26,000 or so clones listed, about 90% are singletons. What was sequenced was peripheral blood. The receptors come from a man between 65 and 85 years old with acute or convalescent COVID-19.

The chain couples TRBV27 to TRBJ1-4; 8 bases map to TRBD1. CDR1 and CDR2 from the germline V gene are MNHEY and SMNVEV (reference sequence). With V trimmed by 5 bases and J by 7 bases, 3 bases remained unmatched. The CDR3 runs to 13 residues. The CDR3 spells CASSIDRGEKLFF. The CDR3, as DNA: TGTGCCAGCAGTATAGACAGGGGTGAAAAACTGTTTTTT.

This sequence joins TRBV5-1 and TRBJ1-2; TRBD1 aligns across 7 bases. V was pared by 0 bases and J by 4 bases, with 3 bases of the junction left unmatched. Germline loops: CDR1 SGHRS, CDR2 YFSETQ. The CDR3 contains 14 residues. The CDR3 DNA reads as TGCGCCAGCAGCTTGGTAGGGACAGCCTATGGCTACACCTTC. Translated: CASSLVGTAYGYTF.

V gene TRBV7-2 combines with J gene TRBJ1-1, with no clear D. Per the germline V gene, CDR1 is SGHTA and CDR2 is FQGNSA. The V end was cut by 6 bases, the J end by 1 base, with 9 bases between. CDR3 size: 13 residues. The CDR3: CASSFTRNTEAFF. Here the CDR3 DNA reads TGTGCCAGCAGTTTCACACGGAACACTGAAGCTTTCTTT.

The V gene is TRBV5-4, the J gene TRBJ1-6, with 7 bases aligning to TRBD1. The CDR3 runs to 14 residues. In germline, CDR1 is SGHNT, CDR2 YYREEE (reference sequence). V was clipped by 4 bases and J by 7 bases; unmatched bases: 5. DNA for the CDR3: TGTGCCAGCAGCCAAGAACAGGGGAATTCACCCCTCCACTTT. This codes for CASSQEQGNSPLHF. The entire variable domain, with the rest obtained from reference TRBV5-4 and TRBJ1-6, is as follows: ETGVTQSPTHLIKTRGQQVTLRCSSQSGHNTVSWYQQALGQGPQFIFQYYREEENGRGNFPPRFSGLQFPNYSSELNVNALELDDSALYLCASSQEQGNSPLHFGNGTRLTVT.

The chain uses TRBV5-1 and TRBJ1-4, with 9 bases lining up with TRBD1. Losses at the gene ends were 3 bases for V and 5 bases for J; bases not matched to a gene: 5. The CDR3 is made up of 15 amino acids. Germline loops: CDR1 SGHRS, CDR2 YFSETQ. CDR3 sequence: CASSSPGQGNEKLFF. DNA for the CDR3: TGCGCCAGCAGCTCCCCGGGACAGGGAAATGAAAAACTGTTTTTT.

This clone was detected once. V is TRBV7-2 and J is TRBJ1-2; D perhaps matches TRBD1 (5 bases). The V end lost 1 base, the J end lost 6 bases, and 9 bases lay between the germline ends. Germline assignment: CDR1 SGHTA and CDR2 FQGNSA. The CDR3 runs 13 residues. The CDR3 bases are TGTGCCAGCAGCTTAGGAAGGGGTGATGGCTACACCTTC. Translated: CASSLGRGDGYTF.

This rearrangement joins TRBV28 to TRBJ1-4; possibly TRBD1 for D (5 bases). With 6 bases removed from V and 8 bases from J, the gap between germline ends came to 19 bases. Germline assignment: CDR1 MDHEN and CDR2 SYDVKM. This CDR3 contains 15 residues. CDR3 coding DNA: TGTGCCAGCAGCTTCGCGGGGGGAACTTGGGAAAAACTGTTTTTT. Its protein is CASSFAGGTWEKLFF.

The chain carries TRBV12-5 and TRBJ1-1; D gene unclear. CDR3 size: 12 residues. The V gene lost 5 bases and the J gene lost 3 bases, with 7 bases spanning the gap. Germline assignment: CDR1 LGHNT and CDR2 FRNRAP. CDR3 residues: CASGTRDTEAFF. As DNA, the CDR3 is TGTGCTAGTGGTACCCGGGACACTGAAGCTTTCTTT. Full variable domain (rest looked up from reference TRBV12-5 and TRBJ1-1): DARVTQTPRHKVTEMGQEVTMRCQPILGHNTVFWYRQTMMQGLELLAYFRNRAPLDDSGMPKDRFSAEMPDATLATLKIQPSEPRDSAVYFCASGTRDTEAFFGQGTRLTVV.